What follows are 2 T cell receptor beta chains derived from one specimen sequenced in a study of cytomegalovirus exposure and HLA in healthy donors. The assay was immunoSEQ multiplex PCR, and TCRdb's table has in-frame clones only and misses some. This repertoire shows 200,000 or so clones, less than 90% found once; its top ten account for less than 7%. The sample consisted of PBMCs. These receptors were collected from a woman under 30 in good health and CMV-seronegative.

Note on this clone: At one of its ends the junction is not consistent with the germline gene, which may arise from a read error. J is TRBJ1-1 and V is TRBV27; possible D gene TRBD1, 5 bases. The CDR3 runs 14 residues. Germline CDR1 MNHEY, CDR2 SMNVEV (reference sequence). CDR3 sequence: CATSEGSPNTEAFF. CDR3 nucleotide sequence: TGTGCCACCAGTGAGGGGAGCCCGAACACTGAAGCTTTCTTT.

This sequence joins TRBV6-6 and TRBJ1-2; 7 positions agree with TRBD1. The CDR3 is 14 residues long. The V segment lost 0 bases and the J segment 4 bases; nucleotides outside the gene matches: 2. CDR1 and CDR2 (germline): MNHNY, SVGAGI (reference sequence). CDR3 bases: TGTGCCAGCAGTTACTCGGACAGGCTCTATGGCTACACCTTC. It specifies CASSYSDRLYGYTF.